Listed below are T cell receptor beta chains from one sample, sequenced in a study of STAT3 mutations in large granular lymphocyte leukemia. The table came from immunoSEQ multiplex PCR; TCRdb's copy has only in-frame clones and leaves some out. The profile shows 30,000 to 45,000 clones, 70% to 90% of them singletons. Sample: PBMCs. These receptors all come from a human donor with T large granular lymphocyte leukemia. Some clones in this sample may be carry-over from other donors' samples. Each CDR3 is given with its conserved first and last residue. Each record gives: J gene, V gene, D gene, clone size, CDR3 protein, CDR3 DNA. A D gene is named only where the DNA matches it firmly. A clone size is listed for some rows: how often the clone was seen (once, few, many), or a class if it is expanded.

>TRBJ2-1|TRBV5-1|-|once
CASSLGWGSSYNEQFF
TGCGCCAGCAGCTTGGGGTGGGGGAGCTCCTACAATGAGCAGTTCTTC
>TRBJ2-3|TRBV5-1|-|-
CASSLGMGGSDTQYF
TGCGCCAGCAGCTTAGGGATGGGGGGCAGTGATACGCAGTATTTT
>TRBJ1-1|TRBV5-1|-|-
CASSLGAVNTEAFF
TGCGCCAGCAGCTTGGGGGCGGTGAACACTGAAGCTTTCTTT
>TRBJ2-1|TRBV6-5|-|-
CASSYGGTSSYNEQFF
TGTGCCAGCAGTTACGGGGGCACCAGCTCCTACAATGAGCAGTTCTTC
>TRBJ1-1|TRBV18|TRBD1|-
CASSGTGSYEAFF
TGTGCCAGCTCAGGGACAGGGTCCTATGAAGCTTTCTTT
>TRBJ2-1|TRBV5-1|TRBD2|-
CASSLPAGAYNEQFF
TGCGCCAGCAGCTTGCCAGCGGGGGCCTACAATGAGCAGTTCTTC
>TRBJ1-5|TRBV28|TRBD1|-
CASSWTGTQPQHF
TGTGCCAGCAGTTGGACAGGGACGCAGCCCCAGCATTTT
>TRBJ2-7|TRBV2|TRBD2|-
CASSERLGLAGFLYEQYF
TGTGCCAGCAGTGAACGGCTTGGGCTAGCGGGGTTTTTGTACGAGCAGTACTTC
>TRBJ1-2|TRBV7-9|-|-
CASSTTGTAYGYTF
TGTGCCAGCAGCACGACCGGGACGGCGTATGGCTACACCTTC
>TRBJ2-1|TRBV10-3|-|-
CAISEGPNNEQFF
TGTGCCATCAGTGAAGGGCCTAACAATGAGCAGTTCTTC
>TRBJ2-5|TRBV2|-|few
CASVWETQYF
TGTGCCAGCGTTTGGGAGACCCAGTACTTC
>TRBJ1-5|TRBV27|-|-
CASREGEPNQPQHF
TGTGCCAGCAGGGAGGGAGAACCCAATCAGCCCCAGCATTTT
>TRBJ2-5|TRBV5-1|TRBD1|-
CASSLVGGEQETQYF
TGCGCCAGCAGCTTGGTAGGGGGCGAGCAAGAGACCCAGTACTTC
>TRBJ2-7|TRBV7-2|-|-
CASSFDALYEQYF
TGTGCCAGCAGCTTCGACGCCCTCTACGAGCAGTACTTC
>TRBJ1-5|TRBV30|TRBD1|-
CAWSVGDRGRGNQPQHF
TGTGCCTGGAGTGTTGGGGACAGGGGAAGGGGCAATCAGCCCCAGCATTTT
>TRBJ1-6|TRBV5-1|TRBD1|once
CASSYTGTGLNSPLHF
TGCGCCAGCAGCTACACCGGGACAGGACTAAATTCACCCCTCCACTTT
>TRBJ1-2|TRBV5-4|-|once
CASSLPGAPNYGYTF
TGTGCCAGCAGCTTGCCGGGGGCTCCTAACTATGGCTACACCTTC
>TRBJ2-3|TRBV25-1|TRBD1|-
CASSLMGTGKDTQYF
TGTGCCAGCTCCTTAATGGGGACAGGGAAAGATACGCAGTATTTT
>TRBJ2-7|TRBV5-1|-|-
CASSLAPGTDYSYEQYF
TGCGCCAGCAGCTTGGCTCCCGGGACTGACTACTCCTACGAGCAGTACTTC
>TRBJ1-1|TRBV4-2|-|-
CASSQVEVTEAFF
TGTGCCAGCAGCCAGGTGGAGGTCACTGAAGCTTTCTTT
>TRBJ2-3|TRBV5-1|TRBD2|-
CASSSLAGGLTDTQYF
TGCGCCAGCAGCTCGCTAGCGGGGGGGCTGACAGATACGCAGTATTTT
>TRBJ1-2|TRBV11-2|-|-
CASSSGPNYGYTF
TGTGCCAGCAGCTCAGGACCTAACTATGGCTACACCTTC
>TRBJ2-6|TRBV5-1|-|-
CASSWAPSVGTGANVLTF
TGCGCCAGCAGCTGGGCCCCCTCGGTGGGCACTGGGGCCAACGTCCTGACTTTC
>TRBJ2-1|TRBV30|-|-
CALRTGYNEQFF
TGTGCCCTCCGTACGGGCTACAATGAGCAGTTCTTC
>TRBJ1-1|TRBV15|-|-
CATGRKETEAFF
TGTGCCACCGGACGGAAGGAAACTGAAGCTTTCTTT
>TRBJ2-1|TRBV6-4|TRBD2|few
CASSEGRGGDEQFF
TGTGCCAGCAGTGAGGGTCGGGGGGGCGATGAGCAGTTCTTC
>TRBJ1-1|TRBV29-1|-|-
CSALVGVSTEAFF
TGCAGCGCTTTGGTTGGGGTTTCCACTGAAGCTTTCTTT
>TRBJ1-6|TRBV4-2|-|few
CASSQDVLNSPLHF
TGTGCCAGCAGCCAAGATGTGTTGAATTCACCCCTCCACTTT
>TRBJ1-6|TRBV4-1|-|once
CASRGANSPLHF
TGCGCCAGCCGAGGGGCCAATTCACCCCTCCACTTT
>TRBJ1-5|TRBV5-6|-|-
CASSLLGILGQKPQHF
TGTGCCAGCAGCTTGTTAGGGATCCTGGGCCAAAAGCCCCAGCATTTT
>TRBJ1-1|TRBV10-1|TRBD1|-
CASSDGGQGAEAFF
TGCGCCAGCAGTGACGGTGGGCAGGGGGCGGAAGCTTTCTTT
>TRBJ1-1|TRBV5-4|TRBD1|once
CASSVQGPNTEAFF
TGTGCCAGCAGCGTACAGGGGCCTAACACTGAAGCTTTCTTT
>TRBJ1-5|TRBV29-1|TRBD1|-
CSVSTGGNQPQHF
TGCAGCGTTTCGACAGGGGGCAATCAGCCCCAGCATTTT
>TRBJ2-2|TRBV5-1|TRBD1|-
CASIDRGAGELFF
TGCGCCAGCATTGACAGGGGGGCCGGGGAGCTGTTTTTT
>TRBJ2-6|TRBV2|-|-
CASMGDSGANVLTF
TGTGCCAGTATGGGGGACTCTGGGGCCAACGTCCTGACTTTC
>TRBJ2-7|TRBV5-6|TRBD1|-
CASSKGAHDEQYF
TGTGCCAGCAGCAAGGGGGCGCATGACGAGCAGTACTTC
>TRBJ2-7|TRBV4-3|-|-
CASSRRPGGHEQYF
TGCGCCAGCAGCCGAAGACCCGGGGGCCACGAGCAGTACTTC
>TRBJ2-2|TRBV9|-|-
CASSVAGPGTGELFF
TGTGCCAGCAGCGTGGCGGGGCCGGGCACCGGGGAGCTGTTTTTT
>TRBJ1-4|TRBV5-1|-|-
CASSLGGHSTNEKLFF
TGCGCCAGCAGCTTGGGAGGGCATTCAACTAATGAAAAACTGTTTTTT
>TRBJ2-3|TRBV5-1|TRBD1|-
CASSVKTHRQGSTDTQYF
TGCGCCAGCAGCGTGAAAACCCATAGACAGGGGTCCACAGATACGCAGTATTTT